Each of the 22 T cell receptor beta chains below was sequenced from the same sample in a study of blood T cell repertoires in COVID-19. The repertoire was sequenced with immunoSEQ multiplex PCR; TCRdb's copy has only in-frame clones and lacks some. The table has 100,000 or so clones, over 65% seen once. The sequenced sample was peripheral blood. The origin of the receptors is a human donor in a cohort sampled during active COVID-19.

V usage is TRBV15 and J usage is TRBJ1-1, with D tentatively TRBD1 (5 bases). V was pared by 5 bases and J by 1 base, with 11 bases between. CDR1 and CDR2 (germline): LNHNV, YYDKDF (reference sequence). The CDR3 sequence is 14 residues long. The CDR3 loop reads CATSGSQGNTEAFF. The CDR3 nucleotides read TGTGCCACCAGCGGCTCTCAGGGGAACACTGAAGCTTTCTTT.

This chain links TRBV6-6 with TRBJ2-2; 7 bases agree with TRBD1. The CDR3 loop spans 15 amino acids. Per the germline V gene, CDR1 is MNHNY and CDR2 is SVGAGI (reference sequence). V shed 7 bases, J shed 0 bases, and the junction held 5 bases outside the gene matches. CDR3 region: CASNPGTANTGELFF. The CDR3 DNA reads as TGTGCCAGCAACCCCGGGACAGCGAACACCGGGGAGCTGTTTTTT.

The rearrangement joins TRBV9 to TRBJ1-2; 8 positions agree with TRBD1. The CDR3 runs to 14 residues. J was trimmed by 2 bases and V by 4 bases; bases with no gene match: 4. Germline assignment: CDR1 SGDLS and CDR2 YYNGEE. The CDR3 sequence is CASSSRQGNYGYTF. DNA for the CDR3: TGTGCCAGCAGCTCTCGACAGGGGAACTATGGCTACACCTTC.

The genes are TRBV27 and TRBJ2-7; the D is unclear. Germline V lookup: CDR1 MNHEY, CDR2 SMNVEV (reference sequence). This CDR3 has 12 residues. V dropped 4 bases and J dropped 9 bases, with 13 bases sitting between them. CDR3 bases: TGTGCCAGCAGTTCCTTCCTGGGCAGGCAGTACTTC. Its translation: CASSSFLGRQYF.

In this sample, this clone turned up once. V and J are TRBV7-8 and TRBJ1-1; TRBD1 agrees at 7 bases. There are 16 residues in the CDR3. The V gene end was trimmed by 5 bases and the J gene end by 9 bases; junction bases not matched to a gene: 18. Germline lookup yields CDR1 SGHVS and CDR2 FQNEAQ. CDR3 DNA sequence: TGTGCCAGCAGCCCGCGGACAGGTTTCCTTTGGGAAAAAGCTTTCTTT. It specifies CASSPRTGFLWEKAFF.

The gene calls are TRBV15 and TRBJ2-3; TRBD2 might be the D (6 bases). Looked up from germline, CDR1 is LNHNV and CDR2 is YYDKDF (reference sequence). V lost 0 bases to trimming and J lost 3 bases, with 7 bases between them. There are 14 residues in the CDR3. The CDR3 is CATSRDGGTDTQYF. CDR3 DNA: TGTGCCACCAGCAGAGATGGGGGGACAGATACGCAGTATTTT.

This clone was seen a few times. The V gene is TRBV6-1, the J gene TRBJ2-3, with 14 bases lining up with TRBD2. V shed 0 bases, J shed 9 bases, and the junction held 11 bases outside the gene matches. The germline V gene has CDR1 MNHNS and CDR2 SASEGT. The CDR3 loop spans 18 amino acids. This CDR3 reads CASSEARGTSGRGNTQYF. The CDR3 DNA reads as TGTGCCAGCAGTGAAGCACGTGGGACTAGCGGGAGAGGTAACACGCAGTATTTT.

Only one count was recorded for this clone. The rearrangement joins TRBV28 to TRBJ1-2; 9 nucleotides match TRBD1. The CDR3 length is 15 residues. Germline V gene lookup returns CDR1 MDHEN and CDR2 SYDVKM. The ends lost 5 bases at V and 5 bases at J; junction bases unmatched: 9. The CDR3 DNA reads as TGTGCCAGCAGTATGATGACAGGGGGATCATATGGCTACACCTTC. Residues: CASSMMTGGSYGYTF.

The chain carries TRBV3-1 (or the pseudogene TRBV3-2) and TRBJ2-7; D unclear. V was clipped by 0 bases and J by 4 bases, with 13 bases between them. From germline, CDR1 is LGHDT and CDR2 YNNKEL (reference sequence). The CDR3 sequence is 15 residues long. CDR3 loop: CASSQDPSASYEQYF. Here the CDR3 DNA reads TGTGCCAGCAGCCAAGATCCTAGTGCGTCGTACGAGCAGTACTTC.

CDR3: CASSPRRTGKSYEQYF. DNA for the CDR3: TGTGCCAGCAGCCCCCGAAGGACAGGTAAGTCCTACGAGCAGTACTTC. The chain links TRBV7-9 to TRBJ2-7; 7 bases agree with TRBD1. This CDR3 is 16 amino acids long. V was clipped by 5 bases and J by 1 base; unmatched bases: 11. Germline-derived CDR1 and CDR2 are SEHNR and FQNEAQ (reference sequence).

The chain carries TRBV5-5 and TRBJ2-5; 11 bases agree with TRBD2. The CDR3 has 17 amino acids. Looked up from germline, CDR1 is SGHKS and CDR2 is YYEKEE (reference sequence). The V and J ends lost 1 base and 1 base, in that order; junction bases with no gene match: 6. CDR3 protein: CASSLLGTSGLQETQYF. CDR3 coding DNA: TGTGCCAGCAGCTTGCTCGGGACTAGCGGACTCCAAGAGACCCAGTACTTC.

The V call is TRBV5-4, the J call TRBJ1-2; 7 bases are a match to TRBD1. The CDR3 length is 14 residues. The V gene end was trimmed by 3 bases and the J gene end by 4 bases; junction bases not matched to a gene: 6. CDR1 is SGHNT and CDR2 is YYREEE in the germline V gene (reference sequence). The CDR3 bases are TGTGCCAGCAGCTCCTTGGACAGGATCTATGGCTACACCTTC. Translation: CASSSLDRIYGYTF.

This CDR3 reads CASSYGTGGYEQYF. CDR3 bases: TGTGCCAGCAGTTACGGGACAGGGGGATACGAGCAGTACTTC. The chain employs TRBV6-5 and TRBJ2-7, with 11 bases identical to TRBD1. CDR1 MNHEY and CDR2 SVGAGI come from the germline V gene. Trimming took 2 bases from V and 4 from J; bases not matched to a gene: 1. The CDR3 sequence is 14 residues long.

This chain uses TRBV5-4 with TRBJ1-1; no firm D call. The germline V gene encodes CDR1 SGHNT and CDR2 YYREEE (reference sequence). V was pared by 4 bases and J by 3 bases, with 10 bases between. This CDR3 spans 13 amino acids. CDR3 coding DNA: TGTGCCAGCAGCCAGTACCTGGACACTGAAGCTTTCTTT. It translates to CASSQYLDTEAFF.

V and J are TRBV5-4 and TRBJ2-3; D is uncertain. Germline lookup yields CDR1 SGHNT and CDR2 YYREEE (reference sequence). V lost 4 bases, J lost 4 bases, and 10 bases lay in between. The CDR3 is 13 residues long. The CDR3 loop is CASSNAPPDTQYF. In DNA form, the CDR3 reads TGTGCCAGCAGCAACGCGCCCCCAGATACGCAGTATTTT.

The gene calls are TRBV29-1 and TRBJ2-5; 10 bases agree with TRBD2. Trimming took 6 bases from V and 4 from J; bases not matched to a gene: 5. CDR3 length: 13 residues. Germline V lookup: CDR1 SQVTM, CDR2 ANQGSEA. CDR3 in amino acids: CSVSSGGAETQYF. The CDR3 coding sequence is TGCAGCGTATCTAGCGGGGGAGCAGAGACCCAGTACTTC.

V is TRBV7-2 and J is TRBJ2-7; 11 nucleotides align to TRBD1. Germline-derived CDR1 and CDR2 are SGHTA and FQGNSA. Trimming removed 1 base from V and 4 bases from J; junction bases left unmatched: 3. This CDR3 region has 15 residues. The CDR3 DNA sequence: TGTGCCAGCAGCTTAGTAGGGACAGGGGGGTACGAGCAGTACTTC. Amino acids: CASSLVGTGGYEQYF.

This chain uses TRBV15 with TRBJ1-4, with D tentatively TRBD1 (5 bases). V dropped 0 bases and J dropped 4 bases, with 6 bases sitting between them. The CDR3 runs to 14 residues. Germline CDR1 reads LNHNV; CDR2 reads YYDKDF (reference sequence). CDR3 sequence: CATSREGVNEKLFF. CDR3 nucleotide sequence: TGTGCCACCAGCAGAGAAGGGGTTAATGAAAAACTGTTTTTT.

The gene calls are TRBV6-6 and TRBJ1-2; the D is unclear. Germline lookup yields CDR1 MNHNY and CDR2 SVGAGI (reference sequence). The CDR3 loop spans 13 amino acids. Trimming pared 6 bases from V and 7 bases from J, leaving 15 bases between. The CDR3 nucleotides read TGTGCCAGCAGCTCGCACCCGGGTGCTGGCTACACCTTC. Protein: CASSSHPGAGYTF.

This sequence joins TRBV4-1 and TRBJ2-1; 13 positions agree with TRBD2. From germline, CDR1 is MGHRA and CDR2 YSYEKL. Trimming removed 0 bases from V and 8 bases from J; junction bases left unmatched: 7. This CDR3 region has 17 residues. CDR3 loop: CASSQERLAGGLDEQFF. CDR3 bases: TGCGCCAGCAGCCAAGAGAGACTAGCGGGGGGTCTGGATGAGCAGTTCTTC.

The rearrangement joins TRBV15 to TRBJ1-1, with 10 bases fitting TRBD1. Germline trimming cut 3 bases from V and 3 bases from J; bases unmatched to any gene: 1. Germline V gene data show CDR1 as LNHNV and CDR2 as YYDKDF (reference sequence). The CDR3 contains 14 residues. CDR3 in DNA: TGTGCCACCAGCAGCGGGACAGGGGACACTGAAGCTTTCTTT. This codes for CATSSGTGDTEAFF.

For the CDR3, the DNA is TGTGCCAGCAGCGATCGGGAGACCCAGTACTTC. This encodes CASSDRETQYF. The rearrangement joins TRBV7-9 to TRBJ2-5; D ambiguous. This CDR3 has 11 residues. The V end lost 5 bases, the J end lost 5 bases, and 6 bases lay between the germline ends. Germline values: CDR1 SEHNR, CDR2 FQNEAQ (reference sequence). Complete variable domain (other parts from reference TRBV7-9 and TRBJ2-5): DTGVSQNPRHKITKRGQNVTFRCDPISEHNRLYWYRQTLGQGPEFLTYFQNEAQLEKSRLLSDRFSAERPKGSFSTLEIQRTEQGDSAMYLCASSDRETQYFGPGTRLLVL.